This is a list of T cell receptor beta chains from one sample in a study of blood T cell repertoires in COVID-19. TCRdb's table, derived via immunoSEQ multiplex PCR, lists solely in-frame clones and lacks some. This sample has approximately 300,000 clones, with 90% found just once. Sequenced sample: PBMCs or T cells enriched from blood (not recorded which). Receptors were obtained from a woman in her late teens or twenties with acute COVID-19. Each CDR3 is given with its conserved first and last residue. Fields, in order: clone size, D gene, J gene, V gene, CDR3 protein, CDR3 DNA. D genes are given only for firm matches. A clone size is listed for some rows: how often the clone was seen (once, few, many), or a class if it is expanded.

.,TRBD1,TRBJ1-5,TRBV11-2,CASSLVRGQWEQPQHF,TGTGCCAGCAGCTTAGTCAGGGGGCAATGGGAACAGCCCCAGCATTTT
once,TRBD1,TRBJ2-3,TRBV5-1,CASSPTGGIDTQYF,TGCGCCAGCAGCCCGACAGGGGGAATTGATACGCAGTATTTT
.,.,TRBJ1-3,TRBV7-9,CASSRTASGNTIYF,TGTGCCAGCAGCCGGACAGCCTCTGGAAACACCATATATTTT
.,TRBD2,TRBJ2-5,TRBV28,CASNSGVRRRESETQYF,TGTGCCAGCAACAGCGGCGTTAGGCGGCGGGAGAGTGAGACCCAGTACTTC
few,.,TRBJ2-3,TRBV29-1,CSVSPRWLTVHTQYF,TGCAGCGTCTCCCCTCGTTGGCTGACTGTACATACGCAGTATTTT
.,.,TRBJ1-1,TRBV12-3/TRBV12-4,CASSKGEGEAFF,TGTGCCAGCAGTAAAGGGGAGGGGGAAGCTTTCTTT
.,.,TRBJ1-5,TRBV28,CASSPRDNQPQHF,TGTGCCAGCAGTCCCAGGGACAATCAGCCCCAGCATTTT
.,TRBD1,TRBJ1-1,TRBV24-1,CATSPGQGNTEAFF,TGTGCCACCAGTCCGGGACAGGGAAACACTGAAGCTTTCTTT
.,.,TRBJ2-3,TRBV5-5,CASSKPGQSFTDTQYF,TGTGCCAGCAGCAAACCAGGACAGAGCTTCACAGATACGCAGTATTTT
.,.,TRBJ1-6,TRBV6-1,CASSERGRSSYNSPLHF,TGTGCCAGCAGTGAAAGGGGCAGAAGCTCCTATAATTCACCCCTCCACTTT
.,.,TRBJ2-3,TRBV2,CASIHSAILTDTQYF,TGTGCCAGCATCCATAGCGCGATCCTCACAGATACGCAGTATTTT
.,.,TRBJ2-1,TRBV3-1/TRBV3-2,CASSQDWRLAHYNEQFF,TGTGCCAGCAGCCAAGATTGGAGGCTAGCGCACTACAATGAGCAGTTCTTC
once,.,TRBJ1-6,TRBV9,CASSAEGQWSSYNSPLHF,TGTGCCAGCAGCGCCGAAGGACAGTGGAGCTCCTATAATTCACCCCTCCACTTT
.,.,TRBJ1-1,TRBV3-1/TRBV3-2,CASSHAAGEAFF,TGTGCCAGCAGCCACGCCGCGGGTGAAGCTTTCTTT
.,.,TRBJ2-5,TRBV5-4,CASSSTGFQETQYF,TGTGCCAGCAGCTCAACAGGGTTCCAAGAGACCCAGTACTTC
.,TRBD1,TRBJ1-2,TRBV28,CASQPGQGARGYTF,TGTGCCAGCCAGCCGGGACAGGGGGCGAGGGGCTACACCTTC
once,TRBD2,TRBJ2-7,TRBV19,CASSIGLAGYEQYF,TGTGCCAGTAGTATCGGGCTAGCGGGCTACGAGCAGTACTTC
.,TRBD1,TRBJ1-2,TRBV28,CASSVEYRGRMSGYTF,TGTGCCAGCAGTGTAGAATACAGGGGGCGCATGAGCGGCTACACCTTC
.,TRBD1,TRBJ1-2,TRBV5-1,CASSVGTGLYGYTF,TGCGCCAGCAGCGTCGGGACAGGGCTCTATGGCTACACCTTC
.,TRBD1,TRBJ1-1,TRBV7-9,CASSLTGGNTEAFF,TGTGCCAGCAGCTTGACAGGGGGGAACACTGAAGCTTTCTTT
.,TRBD1,TRBJ2-1,TRBV2,CASTTDRVNEQFF,TGTGCCAGCACCACGGACAGGGTCAATGAGCAGTTCTTC
.,.,TRBJ2-7,TRBV19,CASSMNGVASYEQYF,TGTGCCAGTAGTATGAACGGGGTGGCTTCCTACGAGCAGTACTTC
.,TRBD1,TRBJ1-2,TRBV28,CASSLGSRRGRARNYGYTF,TGTGCCAGCAGTTTAGGGTCCCGGAGGGGGCGCGCCCGGAACTATGGCTACACCTTC
.,.,TRBJ1-5,TRBV15,CATRKRRSIRENQPQHF,TGTGCCACCAGGAAGAGGAGGTCCATACGGGAAAATCAGCCCCAGCATTTT
.,.,TRBJ1-1,TRBV28,CASSSSGSQEAFF,TGTGCCAGCAGTTCCTCTGGGTCACAGGAAGCTTTCTTT
.,.,TRBJ1-3,TRBV5-4,CASSLMARADSGNTIYF,TGTGCCAGCAGCTTAATGGCGAGGGCCGACTCTGGAAACACCATATATTTT
.,TRBD2,TRBJ2-3,TRBV11-2,CASSSRSGRAADTQYF,TGTGCCAGCAGCTCGCGTAGCGGGAGGGCCGCAGATACGCAGTATTTT
.,.,TRBJ1-2,TRBV28,CASSFHRRFNYGYTF,TGTGCCAGCAGTTTTCACAGGCGATTTAACTATGGCTACACCTTC
.,TRBD1,TRBJ1-2,TRBV18,CASSPDRESGYTF,TGTGCCAGCTCGCCGGACAGGGAGAGTGGCTACACCTTC
.,TRBD1,TRBJ1-1,TRBV28,CASSSGQGRSEAFF,TGTGCCAGCAGTTCGGGACAGGGTAGATCTGAAGCTTTCTTT
.,TRBD1,TRBJ1-1,TRBV6-1,CASSEVEDRAFF,TGTGCCAGCAGTGAAGTGGAGGACAGGGCTTTCTTT
.,TRBD1,TRBJ1-1,TRBV15,CATSRERATGGQGNTEAFF,TGTGCCACCAGCAGAGAAAGGGCGACAGGGGGCCAGGGGAACACTGAAGCTTTCTTT
.,.,TRBJ2-3,TRBV3-1/TRBV3-2,CASSPGTDSTDTQYF,TGTGCCAGCAGCCCTGGGACTGATAGCACAGATACGCAGTATTTT
once,.,TRBJ2-7,TRBV2,CASSERQAGDEQYF,TGTGCCAGCAGTGAAAGGCAGGCGGGTGACGAGCAGTACTTC
.,TRBD1,TRBJ2-1,TRBV11-3,CASSIGTGREQFF,TGTGCCAGCAGCATAGGGACAGGGAGAGAGCAGTTCTTC
.,TRBD2,TRBJ2-7,TRBV30,CAWNLAGGYEQYF,TGTGCCTGGAACCTAGCGGGAGGGTACGAGCAGTACTTC
few,.,TRBJ1-5,TRBV28,CASSFWALYPDQPQHF,TGTGCCAGCAGTTTCTGGGCCCTCTACCCGGATCAGCCCCAGCATTTT
.,.,TRBJ1-1,TRBV28,CASSTGGRLNTEAFF,TGTGCCAGCAGTACGGGGGGACGGTTGAACACTGAAGCTTTCTTT
.,.,TRBJ1-5,TRBV28,CASSRAGGNQPQHF,TGTGCCAGCAGTCGGGCCGGGGGCAATCAGCCCCAGCATTTT
.,.,TRBJ1-1,TRBV4-1,CASSQELRGGYTEAFF,TGCGCCAGCAGCCAAGAGTTACGAGGGGGTTACACTGAAGCTTTCTTT
.,.,TRBJ2-2,TRBV19,CASSMGGAGELFF,TGTGCCAGTAGTATGGGCGGGGCCGGGGAGCTGTTTTTT
.,.,TRBJ1-2,TRBV7-2,CASSRNTGTYGYTF,TGTGCCAGCAGTCGTAATACAGGGACCTATGGCTACACCTTC
.,.,TRBJ1-2,TRBV2,CASSETQGLGGYTF,TGTGCCAGCAGTGAAACTCAGGGTCTAGGAGGCTACACCTTC
.,TRBD1,TRBJ2-1,TRBV9,CASSDDRAGEQFF,TGTGCCAGCAGCGACGACAGGGCCGGTGAGCAGTTCTTC
.,.,TRBJ2-1,TRBV27,CASSFYLGGGNEQFF,TGTGCCAGCAGTTTCTATTTGGGAGGGGGCAATGAGCAGTTCTTC
.,.,TRBJ1-5,TRBV6-1,CASSGAATMTSNQPQHF,TGTGCCAGCAGTGGGGCAGCTACAATGACTAGCAATCAGCCCCAGCATTTT
.,TRBD1,TRBJ1-4,TRBV12-3/TRBV12-4,CASKPGQNEKLFF,TGTGCCAGCAAACCGGGACAGAATGAAAAACTGTTTTTT